The T cell receptor beta chain under discussion was sequenced for a study of cytomegalovirus exposure and HLA in healthy donors listed by TCRdb under 2017. Describing the broader study: In an earlier analysis of under 750 of the donors, 276 Gb of sequence data and approximately 100 million unique TCR beta sequences from about 180 million T cells were reported. To predict cytomegalovirus infection status, the study brought together high-throughput TCR immunosequencing, statistical association of individual TCRs with disease status, and machine learning. The genetic ancestry cluster associated with self-reported Caucasian donors included about 81% of the approximately 400 genotyped donors. To study patterns of TCR occurrence, a later analysis re-analyzed previously published TCR beta repertoires from 650 to 750 donors and added high-resolution HLA genotyping. The study aimed to test whether signatures of past pathogen exposure could be identified by cataloging public T cell receptors. An earlier analysis of some 500 of the donors applied high-throughput TCR beta sequencing to assess whether each TCR beta V gene segment acted as functional or pseudogenic. Donor age, sex, ethnicity and CMV serostatus were compiled alongside the repertoire data. In a later genetic analysis, genome-wide SNP genotypes for 398 of the 666 donors were used, and that subset was treated as a discovery cohort. Rather than using new phenotypic data, the later analysis identified candidate immune exposures from TCR beta sequences and from how often those sequences occurred across donors. Typing coverage varied by locus: roughly 620-640 donors for A, B, C, DRB1 and DQB1; approximately 500 for DQA1; around 610 for DPA1; roughly 450 for DPB1. The T cell repertoires of some 670 subjects were profiled by immunosequencing and related to cytomegalovirus serostatus. All discovery cohort repertoires had been generated using a single sequencing platform. Five DR-DQ haplotypes were handled as single units for association and clustering, since linkage in the cohort was strong. Among about 410 genotyped donors of the cohort, an average of approximately 200,000 unique TCR beta nucleotide sequences was sequenced per donor, of which approximately 19% were non-productive. Both class I and class II loci were covered by HLA typing, at four-digit resolution. An early release covering roughly 640 HLA-typed donors comprised about 320 gigabases of sequencing data and tens of millions of unique TCR sequences. Along with the approximately 700-subject first cohort, a separate validation cohort of over 90 different subjects was used.

Per the germline V gene (reference sequence), PRHDT is the CDR1 and FYEKMQ is the CDR2. The CDR3 contains 15 residues, cysteine and phenylalanine counted. The kept DNA is CDR3 alone, 45 bases in frame from the first base. Relative to germline, V is 5 bases shorter and J is 0 bases shorter, with 13 bases between their ends. The cohort consisted of some 670 healthy bone marrow donors. Cohort members were all nominally healthy when sampled, although unrecorded immune exposures were likely present. The donor tested CMV seropositive, placing the donor among the 290 or so seropositive members of the cohort. A peripheral blood sample was provided by each donor, and peripheral blood mononuclear cells were used for TCR beta sequencing. Genomic DNA extraction from the blood cell samples was performed with the Qiagen DNeasy Blood Extraction Kit. This clone came up once. There is no known antigen for this receptor. Per-base quality was not reported, and no clone a single base away is much larger than it.

Receptor amplification or capture employed the immunoSEQ multiplex PCR assay. The multiplex PCR relied on a mix of 60 forward primers for TCR Vbeta segments and 13 reverse primers for TCR Jbeta segments. The CDR3 region of rearranged TCR beta genes was amplified from genomic DNA with a multiplex PCR assay. The amplified TCR beta libraries were sequenced on the Illumina HiSeq System as 87-base-pair reads. Regarding the original processing steps: A later analysis tallied around 87 million unique TCR beta chains across the 700 or so repertoires, and about 10 million of those chains were shared by two or more donors. To remove PCR and sequencing errors, raw reads were error-corrected and collapsed into unique sequences using a nearest-neighbor algorithm that merged closely related sequences. CDR3 sequences were aligned to IMGT reference sequences to assign V, D and J gene segments. For a sequence to be retained, a match of at least six nucleotides to both a V gene segment and a J gene segment was required. A rearrangement counted as productive if the CDR3 had no stop codons and remained in frame with V and J, and every other rearrangement counted as non-productive. Following IMGT convention, CDR3 was defined as the stretch from the second conserved V-encoded cysteine up to the conserved J-encoded phenylalanine. The earlier analysis of approximately 590 of the donors excluded any sequence lacking an unambiguous match to a single V gene segment. An earlier analysis of some 500 of the donors classified V segments as functional when productive rearrangements were above 56.7% and as segregating when the standard deviation between donors was above 5%. A statistical classification framework was built for diagnosing cytomegalovirus status from the catalog of TCR beta chain sequences. A later analysis assigned V and J genes by comparing TCR nucleotide sequences with IMGT/GENE-DB human TR gene sequences. A later analysis assigned CDR3 sequences and most-parsimonious VDJ recombination scenarios with the TCRdist pipeline. In a later analysis, each TCR beta chain was defined by its CDR3 amino acid sequence together with its V-gene family, and reads without a unique V-gene family were excluded. In a later analysis, 550 to 650 highly shared, low-generation-probability nucleotide sequences were removed to address suspected cross-contamination and a sequencing artifact. For each public chain, a later analysis derived a clonal expansion index from normalized ranks of inferred template counts within each repertoire. Generation probabilities in a later analysis came from a VDJ recombination model fitted to out-of-frame rearrangements, and those results were checked against IGoR. A later analysis scored TCR-TCR, TCR-HLA and TCR-CMV co-occurrence with hypergeometric tests, applying a repertoire-size bias correction to TCR pairs. To estimate false discovery rates, a later analysis permuted the HLA or CMV assignments 20 times. In a later analysis, co-occurring TCRs were grouped using DBSCAN, with TCRdist sequence similarity added in when clustering inside HLA-allele-positive subsets. Co-occurrence clustering excluded repertoires with fewer than 30,000 or more than 120,000 public chains, plus five with anomalous nucleotide sharing. Drawn from immuneACCESS, this table holds only the in-frame rearrangements with V and J called that TCRdb kept. Clones are partly lost; checked studies trace under half to an unresolved V gene and leave the rest unexplained. That table furnishes V, J and clone size, whereas the DNA furnished D and trimming. The sample table holds about 300,000 clones, of which roughly 89% were seen once. Jointly, the top ten make up 3.5% to 4.5% of the sample.

Findings and caveats that apply to the study as a whole: Because the 87-base-pair reads could not distinguish some IMGT-functional V segments, including TRBV6-2 and TRBV6-3, those segments were excluded. In an earlier analysis of 587 of the donors, most TCR beta V segments appeared in productive rearrangements about 87% or about 30% of the time, broadly matching IMGT annotations. In a later analysis, some 17,000 TCR beta sequences were associated with specific HLA alleles at a false discovery rate of 0.05. When HLA alleles, especially DR and DQ, strongly co-occurred, attributing TCR associations to individual alleles was difficult. The classifier was reported to diagnose cytomegalovirus status with high specificity and sensitivity in both the original cohort and the validation cohort. Several of the top co-occurrence clusters appeared to be linked to parvovirus B19, influenza, CMV and Epstein-Barr virus, according to a later analysis. In a later analysis, the rate of TCR association differed among HLA loci, with DRB1 alleles having the most associated TCRs and HLA-C alleles having the fewest. In this cohort, only TCR beta chains were sequenced, and detectable features were limited by the absence of alpha or paired-chain data. A few of the identified cytomegalovirus-associated TCR beta chains were confirmed in vitro to be specific for cytomegalovirus antigens. Linkage disequilibrium might explain the correlated functional status among segregating V segments, but an unknown experimental factor could not be ruled out. Because some donors lacked HLA typing at each locus, the association tests relied only on the typed subset. A later genetic analysis associated a missense DCLRE1C variant with V-gene and J-gene trimming of TCR beta chains, and an independent cohort replicated the association. The presence/absence analyses assumed that sequencing depth was roughly uniform across donors, and that assumption may not be true. A later analysis found that HLA-associated TCR beta chains were more clonally expanded and had lower generation probabilities than equally common non-associated chains. According to a later genetic analysis, donors in an Asian-associated ancestry cluster had fewer N-insertions in productive TCRs than the approximately 690-donor mean. CMV serostatus was the only immune exposure information available for the cohort. According to the authors, the approach could potentially be generalized to other disease states and immunological phenotypes. A cluster of highly shared sequence variants was judged likely to be a technical artifact of the sequencing pipeline. The study gave a list of about 150 TCR beta chains associated with cytomegalovirus. A further reported finding was that TCR beta sequences accurately predicted the HLA-A and HLA-B alleles for most subjects in the first cohort. Most CMV-associated TCR beta chains appeared to be HLA-restricted in a later analysis, and the HLA associations seemed to be driven largely by CMV exposure. While some public TCRs were present in many individuals, most TCR sequences turned up only very rarely across donors. Because counts were too low, roughly 18 rarely observed V segments, including chromosome 9 orphons, were left out of the earlier analysis of 587 of the donors.

Sequencing input: PBMCs. Recombination connected TRBV13 to TRBJ2-5, and possibly TRBD1, on 7 matching bases. The sequence came from a man aged 35 to 55 in good health and CMV-seropositive. The CDR3 region: CASSRAGQHQETQYF. In nucleotides, the sequence is TGTGCCAGCAGCCGGGCGGGACAGCACCAAGAGACCCAGTACTTC.